Following are 22 T cell receptor beta chains from one sample sequenced in a study of cytomegalovirus exposure and HLA in healthy donors (dated 2017 in TCRdb). To prepare the library, the immunoSEQ multiplex PCR assay was applied. For the multiplex PCR, a mixture combining 60 forward primers for TCR Vbeta segments and 13 reverse primers for TCR Jbeta segments was used. TCRdb holds this immuneACCESS table with in-frame rearrangements only. Some clones are missing; in checked studies, unresolved V genes explain under half, and the rest has no known cause. The sample table contains more than 150,000 clones; only one count was recorded for more than 70% of them. Roughly 7.6% of the sample is in the top ten clones. The sample consisted of PBMCs. The receptors originated from a woman between 35 and 50 years old in good health and CMV-seropositive.

The CDR3 DNA follows: TGTGCCATCAGTGAGGGAGGGAACGAGCAGTACTTC. It is translated as CAISEGGNEQYF. The chain carries TRBV10-3 and TRBJ2-7; tentative D call: TRBD2 (6 bases). Trimming shortened V by 2 bases and J by 5 bases, and 7 bases separated the two germline ends. Germline V lookup: CDR1 ENHRY, CDR2 SYGVKD. This CDR3 comprises 12 residues.

On this clone itself: Additional DNA sequences in this sample encode the identical CDR3. This chain links TRBV28 with TRBJ1-5; possibly TRBD1 for D (5 bases). The CDR3 sequence is 14 residues long. Germline lookup yields CDR1 MDHEN and CDR2 SYDVKM. V was cut by 3 bases and J by 5 bases, with 11 bases left in between. The CDR3 here is CASSFGGGDQPQHF. Here the CDR3 DNA reads TGTGCCAGCAGTTTCGGGGGGGGTGATCAGCCCCAGCATTTT. Based on the CDR3 plus reference TRBV28 and TRBJ1-5, the full variable domain is DVKVTQSSRYLVKRTGEKVFLECVQDMDHENMFWYRQDPGLGLRLIYFSYDVKMKEKGDIPEGYSVSREKKERFSLILESASTNQTSMYLCASSFGGGDQPQHFGDGTRLSIL.

In this sample, this clone turned up a few times. V is TRBV14 and J is TRBJ1-2, with D possibly being TRBD1 (6 bases). This CDR3 has 13 amino acids. V was clipped by 4 bases and J by 8 bases, with 14 bases between them. Germline loops: CDR1 SGHDN, CDR2 FVKESK. The CDR3 spells CASSREIGGGYTF. In DNA, the CDR3 is TGTGCCAGCAGCCGAGAAATAGGGGGAGGCTACACCTTC.

This clone was detected a few times. V usage is TRBV10-3 and J usage is TRBJ1-1, with D unresolved. The CDR3 is made up of 13 amino acids. Trimming pared 7 bases from V and 1 base from J, leaving 10 bases between. Germline CDR1 is ENHRY and CDR2 is SYGVKD. The CDR3 region has the DNA TGTGCCATCAAGCCAGGAGGGAACACTGAAGCTTTCTTT. It encodes CAIKPGGNTEAFF.

The rearrangement joins TRBV6-1 to TRBJ1-1; tentatively, D is TRBD1 (5 bases). CDR1 and CDR2 from the germline V gene are MNHNS and SASEGT. The CDR3 totals 13 residues. V was cut by 7 bases and J by 6 bases, with 15 bases left in between. CDR3 bases: TGTGCCAGCAACGCGGGGGTCCCCTCTGAAGCTTTCTTT. This sequence encodes CASNAGVPSEAFF.

The gene calls are TRBV5-1 and TRBJ2-7; the D gene is possibly TRBD1 (5 bases). Germline V gene data show CDR1 as SGHRS and CDR2 as YFSETQ. Deletions cut 4 bases from V and 3 bases from J, with 14 bases between. The CDR3 is 14 residues long. CDR3 amino acids: CASSIQGQFYEQYF. DNA for the CDR3: TGCGCCAGCAGCATCCAGGGTCAGTTCTACGAGCAGTACTTC.

The chain recombines TRBV27 with TRBJ2-7, with 7 bases that match TRBD1. The CDR3 runs to 15 residues. The V segment lost 5 bases and the J segment 6 bases; nucleotides outside the gene matches: 13. Germline V gives CDR1 MNHEY, CDR2 SMNVEV (reference sequence). The DNA for the CDR3 is TGTGCCAGCAGTCGTCGGACAGGAGGTATCCTCGAGCAGTACTTC. This gives the protein CASSRRTGGILEQYF.

The chain has TRBV7-3 and TRBJ2-5; 15 bases line up with TRBD2. V trimming: 2 bases; J trimming: 2 bases; junction bases outside the gene matches: 0. The CDR3 totals 16 residues. Germline CDR1 is SGHTA and CDR2 is FQGTGA. The CDR3 nucleotides read TGTGCCAGCAGCTTAGGACTAGCGGGAGGGCAAGAGACCCAGTACTTC. Translating it yields CASSLGLAGGQETQYF.

This sequence joins TRBV27 and TRBJ1-4; weak D call: TRBD1 (5 bases). The CDR3 totals 16 residues. V shed 6 bases and J shed 1 base, with 15 bases lying between them. Germline V lookup: CDR1 MNHEY, CDR2 SMNVEV (reference sequence). The CDR3 is CASSRTGLGTNEKLFF. CDR3 nucleotide sequence: TGTGCCAGCAGCCGCACAGGATTAGGAACTAATGAAAAACTGTTTTTT.

The chain links TRBV5-1 to TRBJ2-1; the match to TRBD2 covers 8 bases. V was clipped by 4 bases and J by 5 bases; unmatched bases: 8. The CDR3 is 15 amino acids. Germline V CDR1 and CDR2: SGHRS, YFSETQ. Here the CDR3 reads CASSNRAGAHNEQFF. The DNA for the CDR3 is TGCGCCAGCAGCAATCGAGCGGGGGCACACAATGAGCAGTTCTTC.

The genes are TRBV2 and TRBJ2-3; no firm D call. The CDR3 contains 13 residues. Germline V gene data show CDR1 as SNHLY and CDR2 as FYNNEI. V lost 5 bases and J 0 bases, leaving 6 bases between the germline ends. CDR3 amino acids: CASSRRSTDTQYF. The CDR3 DNA sequence: TGTGCCAGCAGTCGTAGAAGCACAGATACGCAGTATTTT.

The chain combines TRBV5-1 with TRBJ2-7; 8 nucleotides align to TRBD1. Per germline, CDR1 SGHRS and CDR2 YFSETQ. The trim removed 6 bases at V and 0 bases at J, leaving 8 bases unmatched. This CDR3 region has 15 residues. DNA of the CDR3: TGCGCCAGCAACTCCTGGACAGGGATCTCCTACGAGCAGTACTTC. Translated: CASNSWTGISYEQYF.

The rearrangement uses TRBV5-6 and TRBJ2-7, with 9 bases aligning to TRBD1. The CDR3 has 14 residues. The germline V gene encodes CDR1 SGHDT and CDR2 YYEEEE. The V gene end was trimmed by 0 bases and the J gene end by 3 bases; junction bases not matched to a gene: 1. In DNA form, the CDR3 reads TGTGCCAGCAGCTTGGTGGGACAGGGCTACGAGCAGTACTTC. Amino acids: CASSLVGQGYEQYF.

This clone turned up a few times. The CDR3 sequence is CASTTPSGNPDTQYF. The CDR3 bases are TGTGCCAGTACTACTCCTAGCGGGAATCCAGATACGCAGTATTTT. V is TRBV19 and J is TRBJ2-3; 9 bases line up with TRBD2. CDR3 length: 15 residues. With V trimmed by 7 bases and J by 4 bases, 9 bases remained unmatched. The germline V gene encodes CDR1 LNHDA and CDR2 SQIVND (reference sequence).

The chain is built from TRBV27 and TRBJ2-2; D may be TRBD2 (5 bases). Trimming pared 1 base from V and 5 bases from J, leaving 11 bases between. Germline assignment: CDR1 MNHEY and CDR2 SMNVEV (reference sequence). The CDR3 is 15 residues long. CDR3 residues: CASSLYPGVTGELFF. DNA for the CDR3: TGTGCCAGCAGTTTATATCCCGGGGTTACCGGGGAGCTGTTTTTT.

This chain connects TRBV7-6 to TRBJ2-2, with 7 bases lining up with TRBD2. J was trimmed by 3 bases and V by 5 bases; bases with no gene match: 6. The V gene's germline CDR1 is SGHVS and CDR2 FNYEAQ. There are 15 residues in the CDR3. CDR3 in DNA: TGTGCCAGCAGCGACCGGGACTACTACACCGGGGAGCTGTTTTTT. Amino acids: CASSDRDYYTGELFF.

The J gene is TRBJ2-2, the V gene TRBV7-3; D is perhaps TRBD2 (6 bases). V was clipped by 2 bases and J by 6 bases, with 7 bases between them. Germline lookup yields CDR1 SGHTA and CDR2 FQGTGA. The CDR3 sequence is 13 residues long. The CDR3 protein is CASSLGGSGELFF. The CDR3 DNA reads as TGTGCCAGCAGCTTAGGGGGGTCCGGGGAGCTGTTTTTT. Based on the CDR3 plus reference TRBV7-3 and TRBJ2-2, the full variable domain is GAGVSQTPSNKVTEKGKYVELRCDPISGHTALYWYRQSLGQGPEFLIYFQGTGAADDSGLPNDRFFAVRPEGSVSTLKIQRTERGDSAVYLCASSLGGSGELFFGEGSRLTVL.

The chain recombines TRBV28 with TRBJ2-1; 8 bases fit TRBD2. This CDR3 is built from 15 residues. With V trimmed by 7 bases and J by 8 bases, 13 bases remained unmatched. Germline V CDR1 and CDR2: MDHEN, SYDVKM. CDR3 loop: CASTKRGLGRDEQFF. The CDR3 nucleotides are TGTGCCAGCACCAAAAGGGGACTAGGGCGGGATGAGCAGTTCTTC.

The V call is TRBV28, the J call TRBJ1-4, with D possibly matching TRBD1 (5 bases). There are 15 residues in the CDR3. Germline values: CDR1 MDHEN, CDR2 SYDVKM. Trimming shortened V by 1 base and J by 10 bases, and 16 bases separated the two germline ends. CDR3: CASSLFRADLRKLFF. DNA of the CDR3: TGTGCCAGCAGTTTATTCAGGGCCGACCTCCGAAAACTGTTTTTT.

This clone occurred a few times. The chain combines TRBV28 with TRBJ2-7, with TRBD2 matching 16 bases. V was clipped by 3 bases and J by 5 bases; unmatched bases: 7. Germline assignment: CDR1 MDHEN and CDR2 SYDVKM. The CDR3 is 17 amino acids. The CDR3 DNA is TGTGCCAGCAGTTTTGGGACTAGCGGGAGGGCCGGCGACGAGCAGTACTTC. It encodes CASSFGTSGRAGDEQYF.

This chain uses TRBV9 with TRBJ1-2, with D unclear. Per germline, CDR1 SGDLS and CDR2 YYNGEE. The V gene lost 0 bases and the J gene lost 7 bases, with 13 bases spanning the gap. The CDR3 consists of 14 residues. CDR3 in amino acids: CASSVGDGLGGYTF. The CDR3 DNA reads TGTGCCAGCAGCGTAGGGGATGGACTAGGTGGCTACACCTTC.

The chain uses TRBV14 and TRBJ1-5, with D uncertain. Germline V gene lookup returns CDR1 SGHDN and CDR2 FVKESK. Trimming took 4 bases from V and 1 from J, leaving 8 bases between them. This CDR3 is 14 amino acids long. CDR3 DNA: TGTGCCAGCAGCCCCCTAGGAAGCAATCAGCCCCAGCATTTT. Its translation: CASSPLGSNQPQHF.